This T cell receptor beta chain was obtained from a study of blood T cell repertoires in COVID-19. In the study overall: T cells, B-cell-depleted T cells, or PBMCs supplied cDNA or gDNA.

Assay used: immunoSEQ multiplex PCR; TCRdb lists only in-frame clones, some missing. The table includes 370,000 or so clones, around 87% detected once. V lost 7 bases and J lost 10, with 16 bases in between. Germline-derived CDR1 and CDR2 are LNHDA and SQIVND (reference sequence). The CDR3 sequence is 12 residues long. Sequenced input: PBMCs or T cells enriched from blood (not recorded which). This TCR came from a man between 25 and 39 years old who had recovered from COVID-19. The chain joins TRBV19 to TRBJ1-1; weak D call: TRBD1 (5 bases). CDR3 sequence: CASKSLNGGAFF. The CDR3 DNA is TGTGCCAGTAAATCTTTGAACGGGGGAGCTTTCTTT.